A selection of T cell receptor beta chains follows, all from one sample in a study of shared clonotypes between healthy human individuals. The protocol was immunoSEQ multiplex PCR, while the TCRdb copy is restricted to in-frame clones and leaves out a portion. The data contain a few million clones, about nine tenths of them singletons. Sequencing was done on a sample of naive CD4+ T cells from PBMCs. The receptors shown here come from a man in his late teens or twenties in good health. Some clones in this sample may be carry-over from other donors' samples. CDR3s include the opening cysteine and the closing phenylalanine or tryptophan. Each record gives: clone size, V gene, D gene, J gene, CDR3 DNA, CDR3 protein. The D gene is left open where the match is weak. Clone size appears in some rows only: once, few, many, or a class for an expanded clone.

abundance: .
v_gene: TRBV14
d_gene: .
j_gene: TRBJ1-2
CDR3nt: TGTGCCAGCACCCCTAACGGACTTAACTATGGCTACACCTTC
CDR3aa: CASTPNGLNYGYTF

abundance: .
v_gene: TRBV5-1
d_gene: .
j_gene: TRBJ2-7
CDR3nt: TGCGCCAGCAGCTTTGACGGAGCGGTCGGGTACGAGCAGTACTTC
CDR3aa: CASSFDGAVGYEQYF

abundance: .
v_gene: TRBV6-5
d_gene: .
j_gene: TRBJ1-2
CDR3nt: TGTGCCAGCAGTTACTCGAGGACAAACTATGGCTACACCTTC
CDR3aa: CASSYSRTNYGYTF

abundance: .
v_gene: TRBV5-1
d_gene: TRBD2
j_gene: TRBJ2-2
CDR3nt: TGCGCCAGCAGCTTTTACGGGGTAGCGGGAGAGGACACCGGGGAGCTGTTTTTT
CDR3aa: CASSFYGVAGEDTGELFF

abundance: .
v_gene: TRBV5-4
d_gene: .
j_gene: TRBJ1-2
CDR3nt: TGTGCCAGCAGCGGGGTAAAGAACTATGGCTACACCTTC
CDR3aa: CASSGVKNYGYTF

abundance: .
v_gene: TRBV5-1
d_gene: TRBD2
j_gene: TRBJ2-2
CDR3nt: TGCGCCAGCAGCACTGGACTAGCGGGCGGCGGGGAGCTGTTTTTT
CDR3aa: CASSTGLAGGGELFF

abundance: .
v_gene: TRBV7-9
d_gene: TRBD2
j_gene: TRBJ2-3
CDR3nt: TGTGCCAGCAGCTTAGGAAGCGGGGGCACAGATACGCAGTATTTT
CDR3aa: CASSLGSGGTDTQYF

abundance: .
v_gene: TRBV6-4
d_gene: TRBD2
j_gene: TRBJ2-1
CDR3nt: TGTGCCAGCAGTAGCGGGATAGGCTCCTACAATGAGCAGTTCTTC
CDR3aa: CASSSGIGSYNEQFF

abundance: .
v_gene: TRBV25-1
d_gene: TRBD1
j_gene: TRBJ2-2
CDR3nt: TGTGCCAGCAGTGAGACAGGGCACACCGGGGAGCTGTTTTTT
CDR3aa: CASSETGHTGELFF

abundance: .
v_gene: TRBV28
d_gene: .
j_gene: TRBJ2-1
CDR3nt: TGTGCCAGCAGTTTATTGGATGAGCAGTTCTTC
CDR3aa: CASSLLDEQFF

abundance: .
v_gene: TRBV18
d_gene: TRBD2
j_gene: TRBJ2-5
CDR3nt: TGTGCCAGCTCACCCCCGACTAGCGCGGTGACCCAGTACTTC
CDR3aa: CASSPPTSAVTQYF

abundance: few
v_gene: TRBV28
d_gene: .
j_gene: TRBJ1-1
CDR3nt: TGTGCCAGCAGTTCCCTTATAACTGAAGCTTTCTTT
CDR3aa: CASSSLITEAFF

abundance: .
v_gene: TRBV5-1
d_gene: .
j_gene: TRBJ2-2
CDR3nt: TGCGCCAGCAGCGGGGGATCGGGTGGTACCGGGGAGCTGTTTTTT
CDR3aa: CASSGGSGGTGELFF

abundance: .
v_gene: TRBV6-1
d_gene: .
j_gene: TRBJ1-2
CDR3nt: TGTGCCAGCAGTGAGTGGGGGGGCAGCTACGCTACCTATGGCTACACCTTC
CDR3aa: CASSEWGGSYATYGYTF

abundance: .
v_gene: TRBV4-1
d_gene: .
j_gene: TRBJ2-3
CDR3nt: TGCGCCAGCAGCCAAGCCCCTGGAAGGTTGAATACGCAGTATTTT
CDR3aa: CASSQAPGRLNTQYF

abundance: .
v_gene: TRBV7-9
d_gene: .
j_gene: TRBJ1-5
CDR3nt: TGTGCCAGCAGCTTAGCGTGGTCAGGGGAAAGGCAGCCCCAGCATTTT
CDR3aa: CASSLAWSGERQPQHF

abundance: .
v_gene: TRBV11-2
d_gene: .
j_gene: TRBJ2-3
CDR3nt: TGTGCCAGCAGCTCTGGACAGTCCCTTAACACAGATACGCAGTATTTT
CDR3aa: CASSSGQSLNTDTQYF

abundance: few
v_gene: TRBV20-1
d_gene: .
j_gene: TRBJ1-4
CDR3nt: TGCAGTGCTAGCAGCAATGAGCAACTGTTTTTT
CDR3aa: CSASSNEQLFF

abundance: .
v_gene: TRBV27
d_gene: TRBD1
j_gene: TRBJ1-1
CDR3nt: TGTGCCAGCAGTCTCCGGACAGGGACTGAAGCTTTCTTT
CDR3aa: CASSLRTGTEAFF

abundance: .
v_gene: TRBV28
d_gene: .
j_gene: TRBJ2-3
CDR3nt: TGTGCCAGCAGTTTGAGTGACGTAGCGGACACAGATACGCAGTATTTT
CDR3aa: CASSLSDVADTDTQYF

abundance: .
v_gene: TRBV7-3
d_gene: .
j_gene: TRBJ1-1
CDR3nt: TGTGCCAGCAGCTTACAACAGGCGACCCCCGAAGCTTTCTTT
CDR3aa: CASSLQQATPEAFF

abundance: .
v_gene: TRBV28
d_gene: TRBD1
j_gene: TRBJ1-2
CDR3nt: TGTGCCAGCAGTTTATCGACCCACAGGGGGCGTCCGCAGAACTATGGCTACACCTTC
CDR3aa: CASSLSTHRGRPQNYGYTF

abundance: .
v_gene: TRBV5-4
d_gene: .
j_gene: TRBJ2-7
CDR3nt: TGTGCCAGCAGCTCAGACTACGAGCAGTACTTC
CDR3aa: CASSSDYEQYF

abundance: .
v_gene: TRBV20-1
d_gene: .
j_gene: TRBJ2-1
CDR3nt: TGCAGTGCTCAACGGGTAGCTGAGCAGTTCTTC
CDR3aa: CSAQRVAEQFF

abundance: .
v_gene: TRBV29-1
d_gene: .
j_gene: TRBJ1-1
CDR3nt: TGCAGCGTTGAACCCCTCAGGGCAGACACTGAAGCTTTCTTT
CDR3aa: CSVEPLRADTEAFF

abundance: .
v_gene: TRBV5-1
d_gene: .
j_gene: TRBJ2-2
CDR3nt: TGCGCCAGCAGCCCCACCCCCCCCGGGGAGCTGTTTTTT
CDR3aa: CASSPTPPGELFF

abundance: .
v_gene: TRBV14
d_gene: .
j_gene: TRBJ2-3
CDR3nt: TGTGCCAGCAGCCAAGACGAGGGCCTAAGCTGGCCAGATACGCAGTATTTT
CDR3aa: CASSQDEGLSWPDTQYF

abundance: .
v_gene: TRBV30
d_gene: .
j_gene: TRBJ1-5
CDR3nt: TGTGCCTGGAGTGTATACGACGGTAATCAGCCCCAGCATTTT
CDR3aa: CAWSVYDGNQPQHF

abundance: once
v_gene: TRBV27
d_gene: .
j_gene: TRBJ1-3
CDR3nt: TGTGCCAGCAGAGGGCTGAGCTCTGGAAACACCATATATTTT
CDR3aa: CASRGLSSGNTIYF

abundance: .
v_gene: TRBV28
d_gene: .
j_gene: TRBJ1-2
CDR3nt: TGTGCCAGCAGTTCCTCTTACAGGGTTGGCTACACCTTC
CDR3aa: CASSSSYRVGYTF

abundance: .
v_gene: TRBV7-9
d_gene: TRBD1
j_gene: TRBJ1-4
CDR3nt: TGTGCCAGCAGCTTAAACAGGGGCGGTAATGAAAAACTGTTTTTT
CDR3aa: CASSLNRGGNEKLFF

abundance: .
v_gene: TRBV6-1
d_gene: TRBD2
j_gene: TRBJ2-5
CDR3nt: TGTGCCAGCAGTGTGGCGACGGGGGGAAACCAAGAGACCCAGTACTTC
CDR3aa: CASSVATGGNQETQYF

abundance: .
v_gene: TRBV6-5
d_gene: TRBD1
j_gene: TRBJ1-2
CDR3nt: TGTGCCAGCAGGGGGGACAGGGGGTACGGCTACACCTTC
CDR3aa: CASRGDRGYGYTF

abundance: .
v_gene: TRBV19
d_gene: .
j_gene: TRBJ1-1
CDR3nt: TGTGCCAGTTGGGGACACCGGAACACTGAAGCTTTCTTT
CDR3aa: CASWGHRNTEAFF

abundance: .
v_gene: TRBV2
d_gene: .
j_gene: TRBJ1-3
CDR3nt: TGTGCCAGCTCCGAGAGGGACTCTGGAAACACCATATATTTT
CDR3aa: CASSERDSGNTIYF

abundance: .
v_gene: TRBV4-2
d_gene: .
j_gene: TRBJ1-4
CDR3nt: TGTGCCAGCAGCCAAGATCTAACAGGGCAGGAAAAACTGTTTTTT
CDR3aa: CASSQDLTGQEKLFF

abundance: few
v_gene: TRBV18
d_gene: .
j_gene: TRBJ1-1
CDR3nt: TGTGCCAGCTCCGGGGGGCTGAACACTGAAGCTTTCTTT
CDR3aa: CASSGGLNTEAFF

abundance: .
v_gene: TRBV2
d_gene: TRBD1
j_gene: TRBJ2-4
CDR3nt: TGTGCCAGCAGTGGGACAGGGCAACGGATTCAGTACTTC
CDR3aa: CASSGTGQRIQYF

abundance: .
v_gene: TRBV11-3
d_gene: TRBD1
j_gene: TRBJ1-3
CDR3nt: TGTGCCAGCAGCCCAAGCTCGGACAGGGGCTCTGGAAACACCATATATTTT
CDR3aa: CASSPSSDRGSGNTIYF

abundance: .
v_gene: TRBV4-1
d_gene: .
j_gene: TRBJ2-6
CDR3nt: TGCGCCAGCAGCCAAGGTGGAGATCTGACTTTC
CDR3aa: CASSQGGDLTF